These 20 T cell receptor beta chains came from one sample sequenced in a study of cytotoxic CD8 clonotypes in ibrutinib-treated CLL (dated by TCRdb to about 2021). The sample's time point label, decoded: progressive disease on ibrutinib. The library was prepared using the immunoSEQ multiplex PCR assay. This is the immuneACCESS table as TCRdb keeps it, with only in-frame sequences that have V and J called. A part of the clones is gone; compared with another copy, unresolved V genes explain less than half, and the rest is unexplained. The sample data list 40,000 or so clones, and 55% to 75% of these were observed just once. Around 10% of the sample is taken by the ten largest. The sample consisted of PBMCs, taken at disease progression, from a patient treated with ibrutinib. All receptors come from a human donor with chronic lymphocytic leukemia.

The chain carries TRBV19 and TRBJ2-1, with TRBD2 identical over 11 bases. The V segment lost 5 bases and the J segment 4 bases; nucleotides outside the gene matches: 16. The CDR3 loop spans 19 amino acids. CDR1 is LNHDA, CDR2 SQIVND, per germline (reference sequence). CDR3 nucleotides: TGTGCCAGTAGTGTGGTTGGACTAGCGGGCGCGACCTCTTACAATGAGCAGTTCTTC. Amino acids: CASSVVGLAGATSYNEQFF.

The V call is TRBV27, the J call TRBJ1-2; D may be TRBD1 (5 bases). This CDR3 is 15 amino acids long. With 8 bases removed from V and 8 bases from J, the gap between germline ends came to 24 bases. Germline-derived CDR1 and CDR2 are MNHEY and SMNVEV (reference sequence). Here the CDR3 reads CASHRDGTASRGYTF. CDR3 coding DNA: TGTGCCAGCCACCGGGACGGTACAGCTTCTAGGGGCTACACCTTC.

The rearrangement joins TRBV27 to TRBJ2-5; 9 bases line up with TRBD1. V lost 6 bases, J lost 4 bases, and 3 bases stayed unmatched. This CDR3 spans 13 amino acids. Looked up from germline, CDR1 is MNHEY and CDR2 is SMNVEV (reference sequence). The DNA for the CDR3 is TGTGCCAGCAGCCTGGACAGGGGAGAGACCCAGTACTTC. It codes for CASSLDRGETQYF.

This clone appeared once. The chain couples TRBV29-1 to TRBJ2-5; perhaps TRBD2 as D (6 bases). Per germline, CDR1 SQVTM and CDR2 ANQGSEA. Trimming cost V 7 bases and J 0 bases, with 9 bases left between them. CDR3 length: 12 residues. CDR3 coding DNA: TGCAGCGACATAGCGGACCAAGAGACCCAGTACTTC. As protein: CSDIADQETQYF. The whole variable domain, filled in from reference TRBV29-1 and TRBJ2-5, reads SAVISQKPSRDICQRGTSLTIQCQVDSQVTMMFWYRQQPGQSLTLIATANQGSEATYESGFVIDKFPISRPNLTFSTLTVSNMSPEDSSIYLCSDIADQETQYFGPGTRLLVL.

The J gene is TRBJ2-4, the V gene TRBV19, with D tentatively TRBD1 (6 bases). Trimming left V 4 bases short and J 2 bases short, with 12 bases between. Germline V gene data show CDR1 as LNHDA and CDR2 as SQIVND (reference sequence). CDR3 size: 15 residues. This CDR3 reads CASSTYRETKNIQYF. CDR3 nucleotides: TGTGCCAGTAGTACGTACAGGGAAACCAAAAACATTCAGTACTTC.

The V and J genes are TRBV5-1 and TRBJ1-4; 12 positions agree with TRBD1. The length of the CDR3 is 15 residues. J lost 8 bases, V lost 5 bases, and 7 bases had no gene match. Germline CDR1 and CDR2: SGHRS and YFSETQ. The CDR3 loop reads CASRAGTGGREKLFF. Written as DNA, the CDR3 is TGCGCCAGCAGGGCCGGGACAGGGGGCAGGGAAAAACTGTTTTTT.

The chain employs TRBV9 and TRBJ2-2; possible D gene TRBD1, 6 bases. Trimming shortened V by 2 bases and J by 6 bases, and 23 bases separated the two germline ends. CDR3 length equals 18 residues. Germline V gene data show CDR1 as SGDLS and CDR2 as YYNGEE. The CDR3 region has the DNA TGTGCCAGCAGCGTTAGTTTCAAAGGACAGTCCTTTCCCGGGGAGCTGTTTTTT. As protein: CASSVSFKGQSFPGELFF.

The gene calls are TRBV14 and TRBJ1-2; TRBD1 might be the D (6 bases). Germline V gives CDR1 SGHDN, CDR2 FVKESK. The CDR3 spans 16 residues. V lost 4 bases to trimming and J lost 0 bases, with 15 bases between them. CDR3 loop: CASSPYNRAANYGYTF. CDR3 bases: TGTGCCAGCAGCCCCTACAACAGGGCTGCTAACTATGGCTACACCTTC. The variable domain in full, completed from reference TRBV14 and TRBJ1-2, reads EAGVTQFPSHSVIEKGQTVTLRCDPISGHDNLYWYRRVMGKEIKFLLHFVKESKQDESGMPNNRFLAERTGGTYSTLKVQPAELEDSGVYFCASSPYNRAANYGYTFGSGTRLTVV.

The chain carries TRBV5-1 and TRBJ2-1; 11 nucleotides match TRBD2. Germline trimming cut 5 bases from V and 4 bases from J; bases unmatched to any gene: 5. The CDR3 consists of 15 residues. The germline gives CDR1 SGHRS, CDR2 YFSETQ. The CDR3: CASSPGTSGYNEQFF. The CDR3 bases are TGCGCCAGCAGTCCCGGGACTAGCGGTTACAATGAGCAGTTCTTC. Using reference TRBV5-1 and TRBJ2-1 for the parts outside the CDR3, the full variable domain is KAGVTQTPRYLIKTRGQQVTLSCSPISGHRSVSWYQQTPGQGLQFLFEYFSETQRNKGNFPGRFSGRQFSNSRSEMNVSTLELGDSALYLCASSPGTSGYNEQFFGPGTRLTVL.

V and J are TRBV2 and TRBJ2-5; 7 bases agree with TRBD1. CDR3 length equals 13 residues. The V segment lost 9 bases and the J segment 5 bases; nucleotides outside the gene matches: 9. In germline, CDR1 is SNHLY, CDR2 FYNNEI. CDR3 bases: TGTGCCAGTCAGACAGGGAGTGGCGAGACCCAGTACTTC. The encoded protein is CASQTGSGETQYF.

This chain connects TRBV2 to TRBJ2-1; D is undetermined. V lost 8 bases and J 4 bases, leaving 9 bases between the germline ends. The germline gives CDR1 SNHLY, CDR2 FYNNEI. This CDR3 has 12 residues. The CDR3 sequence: CASEQLYNEQFF. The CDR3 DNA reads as TGTGCCAGCGAACAGCTTTACAATGAGCAGTTCTTC. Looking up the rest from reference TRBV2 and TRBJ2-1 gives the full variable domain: EPEVTQTPSHQVTQMGQEVILRCVPISNHLYFYWYRQILGQKVEFLVSFYNNEISEKSEIFDDQFSVERPDGSNFTLKIRSTKLEDSAMYFCASEQLYNEQFFGPGTRLTVL.

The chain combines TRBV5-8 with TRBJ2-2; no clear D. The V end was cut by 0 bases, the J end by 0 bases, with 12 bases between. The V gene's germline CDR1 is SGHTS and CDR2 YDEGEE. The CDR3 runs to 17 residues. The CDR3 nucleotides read TGTGCCAGCAGCTTGGCCCCCCCCGGAACGAACACCGGGGAGCTGTTTTTT. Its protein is CASSLAPPGTNTGELFF.

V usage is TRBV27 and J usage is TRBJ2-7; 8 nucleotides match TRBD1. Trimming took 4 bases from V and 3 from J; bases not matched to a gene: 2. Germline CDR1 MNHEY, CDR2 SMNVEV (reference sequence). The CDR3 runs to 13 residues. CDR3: CASSSGQGYEQYF. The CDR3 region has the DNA TGTGCCAGCAGTTCCGGACAGGGCTACGAGCAGTACTTC.

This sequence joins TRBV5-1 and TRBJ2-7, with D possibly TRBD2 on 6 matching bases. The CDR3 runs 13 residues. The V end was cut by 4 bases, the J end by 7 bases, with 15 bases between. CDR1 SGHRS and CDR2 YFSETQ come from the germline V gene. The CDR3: CASSGGTSREQYF. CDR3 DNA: TGCGCCAGCAGCGGGGGGACTTCCAGGGAGCAGTACTTC. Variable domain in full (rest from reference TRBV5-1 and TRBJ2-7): KAGVTQTPRYLIKTRGQQVTLSCSPISGHRSVSWYQQTPGQGLQFLFEYFSETQRNKGNFPGRFSGRQFSNSRSEMNVSTLELGDSALYLCASSGGTSREQYFGPGTRLTVT.

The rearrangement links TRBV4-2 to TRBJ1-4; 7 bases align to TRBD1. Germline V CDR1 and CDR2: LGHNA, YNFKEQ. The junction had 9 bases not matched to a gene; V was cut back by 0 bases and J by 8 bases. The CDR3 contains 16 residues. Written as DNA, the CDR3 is TGTGCCAGCAGCCAAGATGGGGACAGTATGAGCGAAAAACTGTTTTTT. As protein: CASSQDGDSMSEKLFF.

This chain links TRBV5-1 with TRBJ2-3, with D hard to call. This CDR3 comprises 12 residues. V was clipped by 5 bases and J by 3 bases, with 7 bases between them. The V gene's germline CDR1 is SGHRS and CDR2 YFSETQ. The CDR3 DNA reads TGCGCCAGCAGGGACGTGACAGATACGCAGTATTTT. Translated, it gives CASRDVTDTQYF. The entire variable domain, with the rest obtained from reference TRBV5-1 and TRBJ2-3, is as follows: KAGVTQTPRYLIKTRGQQVTLSCSPISGHRSVSWYQQTPGQGLQFLFEYFSETQRNKGNFPGRFSGRQFSNSRSEMNVSTLELGDSALYLCASRDVTDTQYFGPGTRLTVL.

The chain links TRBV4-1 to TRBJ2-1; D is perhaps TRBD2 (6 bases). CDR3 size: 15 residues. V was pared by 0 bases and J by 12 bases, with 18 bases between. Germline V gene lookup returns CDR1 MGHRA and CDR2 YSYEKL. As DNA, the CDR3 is TGCGCCAGCAGCCAAGAGGGCTTGGAGGCCGGGGGGCAGTTCTTC. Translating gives CASSQEGLEAGGQFF.

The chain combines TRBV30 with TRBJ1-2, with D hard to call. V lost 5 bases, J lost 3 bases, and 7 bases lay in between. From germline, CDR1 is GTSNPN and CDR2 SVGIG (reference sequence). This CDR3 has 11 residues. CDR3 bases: TGTGCCTGGTCGCTCTACTATGGCTACACCTTC. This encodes CAWSLYYGYTF.

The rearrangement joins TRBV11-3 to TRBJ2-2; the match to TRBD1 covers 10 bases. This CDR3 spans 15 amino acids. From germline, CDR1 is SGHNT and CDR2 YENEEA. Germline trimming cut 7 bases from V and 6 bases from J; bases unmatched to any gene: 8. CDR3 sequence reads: CASKAGQGTAGELFF. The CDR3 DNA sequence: TGTGCCAGCAAAGCGGGACAGGGGACGGCCGGGGAGCTGTTTTTT.

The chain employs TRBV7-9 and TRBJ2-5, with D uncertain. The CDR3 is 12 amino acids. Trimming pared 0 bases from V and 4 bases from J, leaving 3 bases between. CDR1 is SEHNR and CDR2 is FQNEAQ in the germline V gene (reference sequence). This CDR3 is CASSLAGETQYF. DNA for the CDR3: TGTGCCAGCAGCTTAGCGGGAGAGACCCAGTACTTC.